The 30 T cell receptor beta chains in this list originate from one sample, sequenced in a study of neurological immune-mediated disorders. One entry per CDR3 protein results from TCRdb running MiXCR on the 5' RACE reads. The table records about 70,000 distinct CDR3 sequences, roughly 4.9% of them present only once. Sequenced sample: PBMCs. The receptor set was obtained from a human donor with multiple sclerosis. The donor label of this sample is uncertain.

Many counts were recorded for this clonotype. The gene calls are TRBV12-3 or TRBV12-4 and TRBJ2-1, with TRBD1 identical over 9 bases. The CDR3 consists of 13 residues. V was clipped by 10 bases and J by 7 bases; unmatched bases: 8. The CDR3 DNA is TGTGCCATCCTACAGGGGGCGGGAAATGAGCAGTTCTTC. It codes for CAILQGAGNEQFF.

This clonotype appeared many times. The rearrangement uses TRBV5-1 and TRBJ1-4; TRBD1 aligns across 9 bases. CDR1 is SGHRS and CDR2 is YFSETQ in the germline V gene. V gave up 0 bases and J gave up 5 bases; unmatched junction bases: 2. The CDR3 length is 15 residues. DNA of the CDR3: TGCGCCAGCAGCTTGGCCGGGACAGGGAATGAAAAACTGTTTTTT. Amino acids: CASSLAGTGNEKLFF.

This clonotype has a count of ten or more. This chain links TRBV24-1 with TRBJ2-1; weak D call: TRBD2 (6 bases). Trimming took off 7 bases at V and 0 bases at J, with 15 bases between the two ends. The CDR3 loop spans 16 amino acids. Germline assignment: CDR1 KGHDR and CDR2 SFDVKD. The CDR3: CATRPTGESSYNEQFF. CDR3 nucleotides: TGTGCCACCAGACCTACGGGGGAAAGCTCCTACAATGAGCAGTTCTTC.

Ten or more counts support this clonotype. This chain links TRBV20-1 with TRBJ1-2; weak D call: TRBD1 (5 bases). In germline, CDR1 is DFQATT, CDR2 SNEGSKA (reference sequence). With 6 bases removed from V and 2 bases from J, the gap between germline ends came to 19 bases. The CDR3 has 15 residues. The CDR3 loop is CSAREGSKGNYGYTF. The CDR3 nucleotides read TGCAGTGCGAGGGAGGGGAGCAAAGGGAACTATGGCTACACCTTC.

The CDR3 DNA follows: TGTGCCATCAGTGAAGGTGAAGGCGGGGGCACTGAAGCTTTCTTT. It is translated as CAISEGEGGGTEAFF. The J gene is TRBJ1-1, the V gene TRBV10-3; TRBD1 is a possible D gene (5 bases). V gave up 3 bases and J gave up 4 bases, with 15 bases separating them. The V gene's germline CDR1 is ENHRY and CDR2 SYGVKD. The CDR3 is made up of 15 amino acids.

Ten or more counts support this clonotype. The J gene is TRBJ2-7, the V gene TRBV7-2, with a possible D match to TRBD1 (6 bases). The CDR3 is made up of 14 amino acids. Trimming removed 5 bases at V and 3 bases at J, with 14 bases between. Per germline, CDR1 SGHTA and CDR2 FQGNSA. In DNA, the CDR3 is TGTGCCAGCAGCGCGGACAGCTTTTTCTACGAGCAGTACTTC. Its translation: CASSADSFFYEQYF.

This clonotype was seen at least ten times. DNA of the CDR3: TGTGCCAGCGAACAGGGGGGTTGGAATGAGCAGTTCTTC. Translated, it gives CASEQGGWNEQFF. The chain links TRBV5-6 to TRBJ2-1, with 8 bases aligning to TRBD1. Germline CDR1 and CDR2: SGHDT and YYEEEE. V shed 7 bases, J shed 7 bases, and the junction held 7 bases outside the gene matches. The CDR3 consists of 13 residues.

At least ten counts were recorded for this clonotype. This chain uses TRBV27 with TRBJ1-4; possible D gene TRBD1, 5 bases. Between the trimmed V and J ends, which lost 6 bases and 6 bases, there was a span of 14 bases. This CDR3 region has 14 residues. Germline V gives CDR1 MNHEY, CDR2 SMNVEV (reference sequence). This CDR3 reads CASRPTVGDEKLFF. CDR3 DNA sequence: TGTGCCAGCAGACCGACGGTAGGGGATGAAAAACTGTTTTTT.

This clonotype was picked up many times. The chain joins TRBV5-1 to TRBJ2-1, with D maybe TRBD2 (6 bases). This CDR3 has 14 residues. V gave up 6 bases and J gave up 5 bases, with 15 bases separating them. Germline CDR1 SGHRS, CDR2 YFSETQ. This chain's CDR3 is CASNRDSTNNEQFF. The CDR3, as DNA: TGCGCCAGCAACCGGGACTCGACCAACAATGAGCAGTTCTTC.

In its sample, this clonotype was seen many times. The chain combines TRBV14 with TRBJ1-2; unclear D gene. The CDR3 totals 14 residues. Trimming shortened V by 3 bases and J by 4 bases, and 12 bases separated the two germline ends. Germline V gives CDR1 SGHDN, CDR2 FVKESK. The CDR3 DNA is TGTGCCAGCAGCCACCGGAGCCCCCTCTATGGCTACACCTTC. Translating it yields CASSHRSPLYGYTF. The whole variable domain, remainder taken from reference TRBV14 and TRBJ1-2, is EAGVTQFPSHSVIEKGQTVTLRCDPISGHDNLYWYRRVMGKEIKFLLHFVKESKQDESGMPNNRFLAERTGGTYSTLKVQPAELEDSGVYFCASSHRSPLYGYTFGSGTRLTVV.

This clonotype was picked up one time. An end of the junction differs from the germline gene, which may be a read error. The chain links TRBV7-9 to TRBJ1-2, with D unresolved. Per the germline V gene, CDR1 is SEHNR and CDR2 is FQNEAQ (reference sequence). This CDR3 is 14 amino acids long. The CDR3 nucleotides are TGTGCCACCAGCTTTGGGTCAGCTAACTATGGCTACACCTTC. Protein product: CATSFGSANYGYTF.

This clonotype occurred many times. The rearrangement uses TRBV5-5 and TRBJ2-5; 7 bases align to TRBD1. From germline, CDR1 is SGHKS and CDR2 YYEKEE (reference sequence). Losses at the gene ends were 4 bases for V and 2 bases for J; bases not matched to a gene: 8. CDR3 length: 15 residues. The CDR3, as DNA: TGTGCCAGCAGCAGGGGGCCCGGGCCGCAAGAGACCCAGTACTTC. Its protein product is CASSRGPGPQETQYF.

This clonotype was found many times. The chain carries TRBV11-1 and TRBJ2-3; D tentatively fits TRBD1 or TRBD2 (5 bases each). V was clipped by 1 base and J by 0 bases, with 11 bases between them. Germline CDR1 SGHAT, CDR2 FQDESV (reference sequence). The CDR3 extends over 16 amino acids. CDR3 DNA sequence: TGTGCCAGCAGCTTAGGAGGGGACCGCAGCACAGATACGCAGTATTTT. Its translation is CASSLGGDRSTDTQYF.

This clonotype was recorded at least ten times. The chain uses TRBV20-1 and TRBJ2-1; perhaps TRBD1 as D (6 bases). Germline lookup yields CDR1 DFQATT and CDR2 SNEGSKA (reference sequence). This CDR3 is 15 amino acids long. V was cut by 5 bases and J by 4 bases, with 18 bases left in between. The DNA of the CDR3 is TGCAGTGCTGCTGGGGACATCCAGAAATACAATGAGCAGTTCTTC. As protein: CSAAGDIQKYNEQFF.

This clonotype was counted only a few times. The chain employs TRBV29-1 and TRBJ2-7; no definite D call. This CDR3 contains 12 residues. V was clipped by 0 bases and J by 4 bases, with 7 bases between them. Germline V gene lookup returns CDR1 SQVTM and CDR2 ANQGSEA. CDR3 sequence (DNA): TGCAGCGTTGAAGATCCAGAGTACGAGCAGTACTTC. Translating gives CSVEDPEYEQYF.

The table lists this clonotype with many counts. The rearrangement uses TRBV5-1 and TRBJ1-1; D is unresolved. V was trimmed by 0 bases and J by 3 bases, leaving 9 bases between them. Germline V CDR1 and CDR2: SGHRS, YFSETQ. This CDR3 has 14 amino acids. The CDR3 loop reads CASSLVPGDTEAFF. In DNA, the CDR3 is TGCGCCAGCAGCTTGGTTCCGGGTGACACTGAAGCTTTCTTT.

The sample holds many counts of this clonotype. The chain combines TRBV5-5 with TRBJ1-2; 9 bases align to TRBD1. The germline V gene has CDR1 SGHKS and CDR2 YYEKEE (reference sequence). The V gene end was trimmed by 4 bases and the J gene end by 0 bases; junction bases not matched to a gene: 7. The CDR3 sequence is 16 residues long. The CDR3 loop is CASSPGQGTANYGYTF. The CDR3 bases are TGTGCCAGCAGCCCAGGACAGGGGACAGCTAACTATGGCTACACCTTC.

The V gene is TRBV2, the J gene TRBJ1-1; D unresolved. CDR3 length: 13 amino acids. The V gene's germline CDR1 is SNHLY and CDR2 FYNNEI. Trimming stripped 6 bases from V and 2 bases from J, with 10 bases between. CDR3 region: CASRPEINTEAFF. In DNA form, the CDR3 reads TGTGCCAGCAGGCCTGAGATAAACACTGAAGCTTTCTTT. The variable domain in full, with the rest retrieved from reference TRBV2 and TRBJ1-1, is EPEVTQTPSHQVTQMGQEVILRCVPISNHLYFYWYRQILGQKVEFLVSFYNNEISEKSEIFDDQFSVERPDGSNFTLKIRSTKLEDSAMYFCASRPEINTEAFFGQGTRLTVV.

This clonotype was observed many times. The chain carries TRBV5-1 and TRBJ1-4; possibly TRBD1 for D (5 bases). Germline V gene data show CDR1 as SGHRS and CDR2 as YFSETQ. V shed 5 bases and J shed 0 bases, with 11 bases lying between them. CDR3 length: 15 residues. CDR3 in amino acids: CASSLRQPTNEKLFF. CDR3 bases: TGCGCCAGCAGTTTGAGACAGCCAACTAATGAAAAACTGTTTTTT.

This clonotype was detected ten times or more. The rearrangement joins TRBV12-3 or TRBV12-4 to TRBJ1-1, with 8 bases fitting TRBD1. With V trimmed by 4 bases and J by 5 bases, 6 bases remained unmatched. The CDR3 runs 14 residues. The CDR3 protein is CASSSTGAGTEAFF. CDR3 coding DNA: TGTGCCAGCAGTTCGACAGGGGCGGGGACTGAAGCTTTCTTT.

This clonotype showed up many times. The genes are TRBV7-2 and TRBJ1-1; perhaps TRBD1 as D (5 bases). The germline gives CDR1 SGHTA, CDR2 FQGNSA. This CDR3 has 15 residues. The V end lost 5 bases, the J end lost 0 bases, and 13 bases lay between the germline ends. CDR3 bases: TGTGCCAGCAGCCCGTTCCAGGGCATGAACACTGAAGCTTTCTTT. This codes for CASSPFQGMNTEAFF.

This clonotype was detected many times. The chain employs TRBV3-1 and TRBJ1-1; TRBD1 aligns across 8 bases. Germline V gene sequence: CDR1 LGHDT, CDR2 YNNKEL (reference sequence). J lost 6 bases, V lost 4 bases, and 10 bases had no gene match. The CDR3 has 15 residues. The CDR3 region is CASSPQTGVRAEAFF. In DNA form, the CDR3 reads TGTGCCAGCAGCCCCCAGACAGGGGTGAGGGCTGAAGCTTTCTTT. Looking up the rest from reference TRBV3-1 and TRBJ1-1 gives the full variable domain: DTAVSQTPKYLVTQMGNDKSIKCEQNLGHDTMYWYKQDSKKFLKIMFSYNNKELIINETVPNRFSPKSPDKAHLNLHINSLELGDSAVYFCASSPQTGVRAEAFFGQGTRLTVV.

A few counts support this clonotype. The chain combines TRBV5-4 with TRBJ2-5; TRBD2 is a possible D gene (6 bases). Germline CDR1 reads SGHNT; CDR2 reads YYREEE (reference sequence). CDR3 length: 14 residues. V was cut by 4 bases and J by 5 bases, with 15 bases left in between. The CDR3 DNA reads as TGTGCCAGCAGCCGAACCGGCGGGGCGGAGACCCAGTACTTC. It translates to CASSRTGGAETQYF.

Only a few counts were recorded for this clonotype. The chain has TRBV7-9 and TRBJ2-1; a weak D match, TRBD1 (5 bases). Between the trimmed V and J ends, which lost 1 base and 2 bases, there was a span of 12 bases. Germline CDR1 and CDR2: SEHNR and FQNEAQ (reference sequence). The CDR3 contains 16 residues. CDR3 sequence (DNA): TGTGCCAGCAGCTTAGTCCAAGGGGTCCCCTACAATGAGCAGTTCTTC. It yields the protein CASSLVQGVPYNEQFF.

Turning to this clonotype: A much larger clone differs by one base, so this may be a read error. The V and J genes are TRBV5-1 and TRBJ2-7; 8 positions match TRBD2. This CDR3 has 15 residues. Germline CDR1 reads SGHRS; CDR2 reads YFSETQ. CDR3 nucleotide sequence: TGCACCAGCAGCGATCCGGGACTAGTAATTTCCGAGCAGTACTTC. Residues: CTSSDPGLVISEQYF.

This clonotype was recorded many times. V is TRBV28 and J is TRBJ2-3, with 8 positions matching TRBD1. The CDR3 spans 18 residues. Germline trimming cut 4 bases from V and 1 base from J; bases unmatched to any gene: 13. Germline V CDR1 and CDR2: MDHEN, SYDVKM. This chain's CDR3 is CASSSPAELGQGTDTQYF. CDR3 bases: TGTGCCAGCAGTTCCCCCGCTGAACTGGGACAGGGCACAGATACGCAGTATTTT.

This clonotype appeared many times. The CDR3 region has the DNA TGTGCCAGCACCCAGAACAGGGGAGAGACCCAGTACTTC. Its translation: CASTQNRGETQYF. This chain connects TRBV6-6 to TRBJ2-5, with 7 bases matching TRBD1. The junction had 6 bases not matched to a gene; V was cut back by 7 bases and J by 4 bases. Germline values: CDR1 MNHNY, CDR2 SVGAGI (reference sequence). The CDR3 contains 13 residues.

This clonotype was recorded at least ten times. J is TRBJ1-2 and V is TRBV20-1, with D perhaps matching TRBD1 (6 bases). CDR1 is DFQATT and CDR2 is SNEGSKA in the germline V gene (reference sequence). The CDR3 loop spans 13 amino acids. Between the trimmed V and J ends, which lost 4 bases and 5 bases, there was a span of 14 bases. The CDR3 region is CSATRTVDYGYTF. CDR3 sequence (DNA): TGCAGTGCTACCCGGACAGTTGATTATGGCTACACCTTC.

The sample holds many counts of this clonotype. The chain recombines TRBV10-3 with TRBJ2-7, with D perhaps TRBD1 or TRBD2 (5 bases each). CDR3 length equals 15 residues. Germline V CDR1 and CDR2: ENHRY, SYGVKD. V was pared by 6 bases and J by 5 bases, with 20 bases between. In DNA, the CDR3 is TGTGCCATCAGCGAGACCGGGACGGATGGGGACGAGCAGTACTTC. Its protein is CAISETGTDGDEQYF.

This clonotype was seen repeatedly, ten times or more. V is TRBV5-1 and J is TRBJ2-7; D is perhaps TRBD1 (5 bases). The CDR3 is 13 amino acids. Germline CDR1 SGHRS, CDR2 YFSETQ. The ends were cut back, 0 bases at V and 7 bases at J, with 11 bases in the middle. In DNA, the CDR3 is TGCGCCAGCAGCTTGGGCCAGGGCGAAGAGCAGTACTTC. It encodes CASSLGQGEEQYF.